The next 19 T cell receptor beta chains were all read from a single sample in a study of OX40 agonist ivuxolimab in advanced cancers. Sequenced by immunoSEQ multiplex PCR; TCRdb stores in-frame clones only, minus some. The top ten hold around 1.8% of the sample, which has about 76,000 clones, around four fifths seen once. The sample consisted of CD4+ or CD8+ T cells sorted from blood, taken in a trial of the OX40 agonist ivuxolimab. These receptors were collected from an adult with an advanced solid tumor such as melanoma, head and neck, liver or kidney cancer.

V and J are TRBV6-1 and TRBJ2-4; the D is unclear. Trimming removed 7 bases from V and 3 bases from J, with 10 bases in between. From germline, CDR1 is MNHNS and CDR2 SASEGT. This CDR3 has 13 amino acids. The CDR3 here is CASTLWDKNIQYF. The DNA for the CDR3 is TGTGCCAGCACCTTATGGGACAAAAACATTCAGTACTTC.

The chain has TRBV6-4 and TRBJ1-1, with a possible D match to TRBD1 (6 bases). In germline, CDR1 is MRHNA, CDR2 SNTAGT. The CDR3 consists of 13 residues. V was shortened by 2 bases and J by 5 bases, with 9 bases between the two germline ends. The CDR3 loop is CASSDEGGTEAFF. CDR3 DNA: TGTGCCAGCAGTGACGAGGGGGGAACTGAAGCTTTCTTT.

CDR3 protein: CASSYRGNTEAFF. The CDR3 DNA is TGTGCCAGTAGTTACAGGGGGAACACTGAAGCTTTCTTT. The genes are TRBV19 and TRBJ1-1, with TRBD1 identical over 7 bases. The CDR3 extends over 13 amino acids. The germline gives CDR1 LNHDA, CDR2 SQIVND (reference sequence). The junction had 1 base not matched to a gene; V was cut back by 5 bases and J by 1 base.

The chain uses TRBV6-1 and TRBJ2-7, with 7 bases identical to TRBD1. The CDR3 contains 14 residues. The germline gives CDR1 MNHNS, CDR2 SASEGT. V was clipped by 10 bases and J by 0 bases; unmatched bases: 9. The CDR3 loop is CATRGQISSYEQYF. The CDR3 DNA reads TGTGCCACCAGGGGACAGATTAGCTCCTACGAGCAGTACTTC.

The CDR3 loop reads CASSFRDLQNTIYF. CDR3 sequence (DNA): TGTGCCAGCAGCTTTCGGGACTTGCAAAACACCATATATTTT. This rearrangement joins TRBV14 to TRBJ1-3, with TRBD1 as a possible D gene (5 bases). The CDR3 covers 14 residues. Germline V gene sequence: CDR1 SGHDN, CDR2 FVKESK. Between the trimmed V and J ends, which lost 5 bases and 6 bases, there was a span of 14 bases. Supplemented by reference TRBV14 and TRBJ1-3, the full variable domain reads EAGVTQFPSHSVIEKGQTVTLRCDPISGHDNLYWYRRVMGKEIKFLLHFVKESKQDESGMPNNRFLAERTGGTYSTLKVQPAELEDSGVYFCASSFRDLQNTIYFGEGSWLTVV.

This CDR3 is CASSLGQGKIYEQYF. CDR3 nucleotides: TGCGCCAGCAGCTTGGGACAGGGGAAAATCTACGAGCAGTACTTC. The V and J genes are TRBV5-1 and TRBJ2-7; TRBD1 matches at 8 bases. The CDR3 covers 15 residues. Looked up from germline, CDR1 is SGHRS and CDR2 is YFSETQ. V dropped 0 bases and J dropped 3; count of bases not matched to a gene: 5. The full variable domain, its missing parts supplied by reference TRBV5-1 and TRBJ2-7, is KAGVTQTPRYLIKTRGQQVTLSCSPISGHRSVSWYQQTPGQGLQFLFEYFSETQRNKGNFPGRFSGRQFSNSRSEMNVSTLELGDSALYLCASSLGQGKIYEQYFGPGTRLTVT.

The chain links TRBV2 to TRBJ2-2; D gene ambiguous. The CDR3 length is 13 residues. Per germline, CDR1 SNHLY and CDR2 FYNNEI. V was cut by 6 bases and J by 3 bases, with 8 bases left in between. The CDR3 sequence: CASSVIDTGELFF. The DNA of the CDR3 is TGTGCCAGCAGCGTAATAGACACCGGGGAGCTGTTTTTT.

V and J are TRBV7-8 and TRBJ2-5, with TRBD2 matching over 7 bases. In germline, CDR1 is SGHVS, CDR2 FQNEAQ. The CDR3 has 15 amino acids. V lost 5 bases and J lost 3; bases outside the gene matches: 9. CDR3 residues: CASSPLAKGKETQYF. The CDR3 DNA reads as TGTGCCAGCAGCCCACTAGCGAAGGGGAAAGAGACCCAGTACTTC.

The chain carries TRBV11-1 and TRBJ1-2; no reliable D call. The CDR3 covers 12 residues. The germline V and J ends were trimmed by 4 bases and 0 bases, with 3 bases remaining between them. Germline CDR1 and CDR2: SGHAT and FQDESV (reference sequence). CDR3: CASSSPNYGYTF. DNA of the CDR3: TGTGCCAGCAGCTCCCCTAACTATGGCTACACCTTC.

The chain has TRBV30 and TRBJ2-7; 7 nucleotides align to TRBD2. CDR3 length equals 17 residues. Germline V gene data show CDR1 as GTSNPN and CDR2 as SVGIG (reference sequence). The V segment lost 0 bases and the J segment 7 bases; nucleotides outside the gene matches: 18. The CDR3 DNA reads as TGTGCCTGGAGTGTATACCTAGCAAGGGCGGGAGTGGGTGAGCAGTACTTC. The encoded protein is CAWSVYLARAGVGEQYF.

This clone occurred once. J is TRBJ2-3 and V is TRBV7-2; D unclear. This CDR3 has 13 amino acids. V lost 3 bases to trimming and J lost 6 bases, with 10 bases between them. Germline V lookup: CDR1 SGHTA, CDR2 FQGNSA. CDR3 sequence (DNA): TGTGCCAGCAGCTTGGGCCCAGAGGATACGCAGTATTTT. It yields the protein CASSLGPEDTQYF.

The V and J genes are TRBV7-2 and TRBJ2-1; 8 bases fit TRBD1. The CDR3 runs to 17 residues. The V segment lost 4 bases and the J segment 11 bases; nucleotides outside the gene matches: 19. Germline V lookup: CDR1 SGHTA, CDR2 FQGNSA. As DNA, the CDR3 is TGTGCCAGCAGCTCTGGGACAGGTTTCTTTGGGGAGTCGCAGCAGTTCTTC. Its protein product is CASSSGTGFFGESQQFF.

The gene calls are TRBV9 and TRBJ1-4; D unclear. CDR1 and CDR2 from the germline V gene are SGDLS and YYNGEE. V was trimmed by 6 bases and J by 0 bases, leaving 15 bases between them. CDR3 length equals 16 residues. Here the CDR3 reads CASTGDGDATNEKLFF. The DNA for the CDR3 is TGTGCCAGCACCGGGGATGGAGACGCAACTAATGAAAAACTGTTTTTT.

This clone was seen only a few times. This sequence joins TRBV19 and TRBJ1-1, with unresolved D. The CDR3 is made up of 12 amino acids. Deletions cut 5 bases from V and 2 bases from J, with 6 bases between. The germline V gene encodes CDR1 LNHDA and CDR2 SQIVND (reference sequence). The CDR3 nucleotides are TGTGCCAGTAGTCGGCTAAACACTGAAGCTTTCTTT. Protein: CASSRLNTEAFF.

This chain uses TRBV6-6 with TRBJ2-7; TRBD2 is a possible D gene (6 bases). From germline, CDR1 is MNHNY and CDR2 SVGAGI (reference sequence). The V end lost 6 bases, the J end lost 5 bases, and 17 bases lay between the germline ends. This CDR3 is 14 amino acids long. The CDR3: CASSFLLASHEQYF. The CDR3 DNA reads TGTGCCAGCAGCTTTCTCCTAGCGAGCCACGAGCAGTACTTC.

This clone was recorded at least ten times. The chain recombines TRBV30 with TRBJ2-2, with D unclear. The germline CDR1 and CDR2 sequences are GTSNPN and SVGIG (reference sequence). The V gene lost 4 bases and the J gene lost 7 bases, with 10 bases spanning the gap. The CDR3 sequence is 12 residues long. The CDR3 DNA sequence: TGTGCCTGGAAAGGGCTGGGCGGGGAGCTGTTTTTT. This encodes CAWKGLGGELFF.

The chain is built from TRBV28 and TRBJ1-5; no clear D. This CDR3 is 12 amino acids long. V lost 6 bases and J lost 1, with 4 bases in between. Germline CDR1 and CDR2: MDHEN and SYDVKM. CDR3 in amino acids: CASRGSNQPQHF. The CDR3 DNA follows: TGTGCCAGCAGGGGGAGCAATCAGCCCCAGCATTTT.

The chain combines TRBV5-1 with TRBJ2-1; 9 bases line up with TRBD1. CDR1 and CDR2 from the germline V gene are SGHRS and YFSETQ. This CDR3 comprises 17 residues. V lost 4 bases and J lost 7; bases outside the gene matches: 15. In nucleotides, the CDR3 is TGCGCCAGCAGCCGACCTAGGGGACAGGGATATGATAATGAGCAGTTCTTC. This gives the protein CASSRPRGQGYDNEQFF.

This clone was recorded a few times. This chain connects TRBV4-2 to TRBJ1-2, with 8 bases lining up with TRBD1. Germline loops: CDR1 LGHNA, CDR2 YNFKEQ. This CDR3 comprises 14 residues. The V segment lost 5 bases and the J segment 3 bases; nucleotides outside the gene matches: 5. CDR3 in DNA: TGTGCCAGCAGCACAGGGGGGGATTACTATGGCTACACCTTC. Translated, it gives CASSTGGDYYGYTF.